Following are 20 T cell receptor beta chains from one sample sequenced in a study of T cell changes during pregnancy in multiple sclerosis. Profiled with immunoSEQ multiplex PCR; TCRdb holds only in-frame clones, not every one. The data contain some 60,000 clones, over 85% of them singletons. Material: peripheral blood, obtained in the first trimester of pregnancy. The source of these receptors is a female donor in good health, enrolled as a control in a pregnancy study.

The gene calls are TRBV6-6 and TRBJ2-1; the D gene is possibly TRBD1 (6 bases). The germline V and J ends were trimmed by 4 bases and 4 bases, with 8 bases remaining between them. The CDR3 has 13 residues. Germline loops: CDR1 MNHNY, CDR2 SVGAGI (reference sequence). CDR3 region: CASSFDRYNEQFF. In DNA, the CDR3 is TGTGCCAGCAGTTTTGACAGGTACAATGAGCAGTTCTTC.

The chain joins TRBV29-1 to TRBJ2-2; maybe TRBD1 (5 bases). The length of the CDR3 is 11 residues. CDR1 and CDR2 (germline): SQVTM, ANQGSEA. The V gene lost 6 bases and the J gene lost 7 bases, with 9 bases spanning the gap. The CDR3 coding sequence is TGCAGCGTCACCGACAGCGGGGAGCTGTTTTTT. This codes for CSVTDSGELFF.

This clone was counted once. The V call is TRBV5-6, the J call TRBJ1-5; D not certain. Trimming took 2 bases from V and 2 from J, leaving 11 bases between them. This CDR3 spans 15 amino acids. Germline V gives CDR1 SGHDT, CDR2 YYEEEE. In nucleotides, the CDR3 is TGTGCCAGCAGCTTCGGACTGGTGGGCAATCAGCCCCAGCATTTT. It codes for CASSFGLVGNQPQHF.

The chain couples TRBV7-3 to TRBJ1-1; 7 bases map to TRBD1. The germline V gene encodes CDR1 SGHTA and CDR2 FQGTGA. V shed 3 bases, J shed 0 bases, and the junction held 10 bases outside the gene matches. The length of the CDR3 is 17 residues. The CDR3 loop is CASSLTGLTTLNTEAFF. The CDR3 nucleotides read TGTGCCAGCAGCTTGACAGGGCTAACGACACTGAACACTGAAGCTTTCTTT.

About this clone: The same CDR3 arises from other DNA sequences in this sample as well. CDR3: CASSLGGSSYNEQFF. CDR3 nucleotides: TGTGCCAGCAGTTTAGGGGGGAGCTCCTACAATGAGCAGTTCTTC. The chain couples TRBV27 to TRBJ2-1; the D gene is possibly TRBD2 (6 bases). CDR3 length equals 15 residues. The V gene lost 2 bases and the J gene lost 0 bases, with 8 bases spanning the gap. The germline CDR1 and CDR2 sequences are MNHEY and SMNVEV (reference sequence).

This chain uses TRBV12-5 with TRBJ2-2, with 8 positions matching TRBD1. CDR3 length: 17 residues. Germline CDR1 and CDR2: LGHNT and FRNRAP. V dropped 1 base and J dropped 6; count of bases not matched to a gene: 10. This CDR3 reads CASGLGPGTGSPGELFF. The CDR3 DNA reads TGTGCTAGTGGTTTGGGCCCTGGGACAGGATCCCCCGGGGAGCTGTTTTTT. Full variable domain (outside the CDR3, taken from reference TRBV12-5 and TRBJ2-2): DARVTQTPRHKVTEMGQEVTMRCQPILGHNTVFWYRQTMMQGLELLAYFRNRAPLDDSGMPKDRFSAEMPDATLATLKIQPSEPRDSAVYFCASGLGPGTGSPGELFFGEGSRLTVL.

V and J are TRBV23-1 and TRBJ1-1; D perhaps matches TRBD1 (5 bases). TRBV23-1 is sorted into the ORF group, with uncertain function. Trimming cost V 6 bases and J 5 bases, with 19 bases left between them. This CDR3 spans 15 amino acids. CDR3 sequence: CASSPRTGGETEAFF. CDR3 nucleotides: TGCGCCAGCAGCCCACGAACGGGAGGGGAAACTGAAGCTTTCTTT.

CDR3 in amino acids: CATNGTVYGYTF. The CDR3 nucleotides read TGTGCGACCAATGGCACAGTCTATGGCTACACCTTC. The V gene is TRBV14, the J gene TRBJ1-2; no clear D gene. Germline-derived CDR1 and CDR2 are SGHDN and FVKESK. There are 12 residues in the CDR3.

The CDR3 spells CAWSVARGQEKLFF. In nucleotides, the CDR3 is TGTGCCTGGAGTGTCGCCAGGGGGCAGGAAAAACTGTTTTTT. The V and J genes are TRBV30 and TRBJ1-4, with 8 bases fitting TRBD1. This CDR3 comprises 14 residues. Germline assignment: CDR1 GTSNPN and CDR2 SVGIG (reference sequence). Trimming cost V 0 bases and J 8 bases; bases outside gene matches: 5. Full variable domain (remainder filled in from reference TRBV30 and TRBJ1-4): SQTIHQWPATLVQPVGSPLSLECTVEGTSNPNLYWYRQAAGRGLQLLFYSVGIGQISSEVPQNLSASRPQDRQFILSSKKLLLSDSGFYLCAWSVARGQEKLFFGSGTQLSVL.

V is TRBV6-6 and J is TRBJ1-4; 9 bases are a match to TRBD1. The CDR3 runs to 15 residues. J lost 4 bases, V lost 5 bases, and 5 bases had no gene match. CDR1 is MNHNY and CDR2 is SVGAGI in the germline V gene (reference sequence). CDR3 amino acids: CASSAGTGLNEKLFF. DNA of the CDR3: TGTGCCAGCAGTGCCGGGACAGGGCTTAATGAAAAACTGTTTTTT.

V and J are TRBV10-3 and TRBJ1-2; D gene uncertain. This CDR3 is built from 14 residues. Trimming cost V 0 bases and J 2 bases, with 7 bases left between them. Germline CDR1 is ENHRY and CDR2 is SYGVKD. CDR3 region: CAISESAENYGYTF. The CDR3 bases are TGTGCCATCAGTGAGTCGGCAGAAAACTATGGCTACACCTTC.

The chain combines TRBV5-1 with TRBJ2-5; D is perhaps TRBD1 (6 bases). From germline, CDR1 is SGHRS and CDR2 YFSETQ. V was cut by 4 bases and J by 1 base, with 17 bases left in between. This CDR3 is 16 amino acids long. DNA of the CDR3: TGCGCCAGCAGCCCAGGGGACCATTCGACCCAAGAGACCCAGTACTTC. Its translation: CASSPGDHSTQETQYF.

The V and J genes are TRBV11-2 and TRBJ2-1; 7 positions match TRBD2. Trimming at V came to 5 bases and at J to 4 bases, leaving 8 bases not matched to a gene. Germline-derived CDR1 and CDR2 are SGHAT and FQNNGV. The CDR3 is made up of 15 amino acids. The CDR3 DNA sequence: TGTGCCAGCAGCGCCGAGCGGGGAGGTTACAATGAGCAGTTCTTC. Translation gives CASSAERGGYNEQFF.

In its sample, this clone was seen a few times. The gene calls are TRBV14 and TRBJ1-2; D is undetermined. The CDR3 covers 12 residues. Trimming removed 2 bases from V and 5 bases from J, with 6 bases in between. Germline assignment: CDR1 SGHDN and CDR2 FVKESK. CDR3 DNA sequence: TGTGCCAGCAGCCAATCAGTTTATGGCTACACCTTC. This encodes CASSQSVYGYTF.

V and J are TRBV19 and TRBJ2-3; D not certain. The germline V and J ends were trimmed by 8 bases and 3 bases, with 12 bases remaining between them. Germline V gene sequence: CDR1 LNHDA, CDR2 SQIVND (reference sequence). The CDR3 is 13 residues long. The CDR3 reads CASRLGGTDTQYF. CDR3 coding DNA: TGTGCCAGTCGACTCGGTGGGACAGATACGCAGTATTTT.

The chain carries TRBV9 and TRBJ2-1, with D possibly TRBD2 on 5 matching bases. Germline values: CDR1 SGDLS, CDR2 YYNGEE. The CDR3 spans 17 residues. V was shortened by 0 bases and J by 9 bases, with 22 bases between the two germline ends. CDR3 region: CASSVDAKALNEGEQFF. DNA of the CDR3: TGTGCCAGCAGCGTAGACGCAAAGGCCTTAAACGAGGGTGAGCAGTTCTTC.

This clone was seen once. This chain connects TRBV23-1 to TRBJ1-2; 8 bases match TRBD1. TRBV23-1 counts as an open reading frame of uncertain function. V shed 4 bases and J 5 bases; nucleotides not matched to a gene: 15. This CDR3 comprises 17 residues. The CDR3 DNA reads as TGCGCCAGCAGTCTAATCCTAGACAGGGGCAATGTGTATGGCTACACCTTC. This gives the protein CASSLILDRGNVYGYTF.

This chain links TRBV6-5 with TRBJ1-4; 9 positions agree with TRBD1. The V and J ends lost 4 bases and 6 bases, in that order; junction bases with no gene match: 3. CDR1 and CDR2 (germline): MNHEY, SVGAGI. The CDR3 has 14 amino acids. The CDR3 bases are TGTGCCAGCAGTTCCGGGACAGGGTATGAAAAACTGTTTTTT. Its translation: CASSSGTGYEKLFF.

The V and J genes are TRBV30 and TRBJ1-5, with D maybe TRBD1 (6 bases). The germline V and J ends were trimmed by 3 bases and 9 bases, with 15 bases remaining between them. The length of the CDR3 is 13 residues. Germline V gene lookup returns CDR1 GTSNPN and CDR2 SVGIG (reference sequence). This CDR3 reads CAWSRGAELPQHF. The CDR3 region has the DNA TGTGCCTGGAGCCGGGGGGCGGAACTGCCCCAGCATTTT.

J is TRBJ1-2 and V is TRBV5-4; possibly TRBD1 for D (5 bases). This CDR3 region has 16 residues. Germline CDR1 and CDR2: SGHNT and YYREEE (reference sequence). The ends were cut back, 3 bases at V and 4 bases at J, with 19 bases in the middle. Here the CDR3 DNA reads TGTGCCAGCAGCTCCCGGGTGGGGGGGAAGGGCTATGGCTACACCTTC. This encodes CASSSRVGGKGYGYTF.